The 17 T cell receptor beta chains below all came from one sample that was sequenced in a study of spatial heterogeneity in lung cancer. TCRdb ran MiXCR on the 5' RACE reads and lists one entry per CDR3 protein. The table lists around 2,900 distinct CDR3 sequences, roughly 40% of them singletons. Indicated time point: sample taken at primary tumor resection. Sequencing covered unsorted whole RNA taken from tumor, nontumor lung or frozen PBMC. The specimen was PBMCs, collected at surgery. The source is a male donor with early-stage non-small cell lung cancer.

Many counts were recorded for this clonotype. J is TRBJ1-1 and V is TRBV29-1; D not resolved. This CDR3 region has 11 residues. Trimming stripped 4 bases from V and 0 bases from J, with 3 bases between. Germline V gene data show CDR1 as SQVTM and CDR2 as ANQGSEA. This CDR3 is CSVVMNTEAFF. The CDR3 bases are TGCAGCGTTGTAATGAACACTGAAGCTTTCTTT.

This clonotype was detected a few times. The V and J genes are TRBV9 and TRBJ2-3, with D unclear. The V end was cut by 3 bases, the J end by 3 bases, with 8 bases between. Germline CDR1 SGDLS, CDR2 YYNGEE. CDR3 length equals 13 residues. This CDR3 reads CASSASVTDTQYF. The CDR3 coding sequence is TGTGCCAGCAGCGCCTCAGTGACAGATACGCAGTATTTT.

This clonotype was recorded a few times. The gene calls are TRBV4-1 and TRBJ2-7; 11 bases line up with TRBD2. V trimming: 0 bases; J trimming: 6 bases; junction bases outside the gene matches: 16. CDR3 length equals 19 residues. CDR1 and CDR2 from the germline V gene are MGHRA and YSYEKL. The CDR3 region is CASSQDLVDSGRASGEQYF. The CDR3 DNA follows: TGCGCCAGCAGCCAAGATTTAGTAGATAGCGGGAGGGCCAGTGGCGAGCAGTACTTC.

The V gene is TRBV7-2, the J gene TRBJ2-7; D remains unclear. Germline CDR1 is SGHTA and CDR2 is FQGNSA. Trimming stripped 1 base from V and 3 bases from J, with 7 bases between. CDR3 size: 13 residues. This chain's CDR3 is CASSLGDIYEQYF. The CDR3 bases are TGTGCCAGCAGCTTAGGTGACATCTACGAGCAGTACTTC.

Worth noting for this clonotype: An end of the junction differs from the germline gene, which may be a read error. The rearrangement joins TRBV12-3 or TRBV12-4 to TRBJ1-5; D is uncertain. The CDR3 extends over 16 amino acids. The CDR3 protein is CASSFRVLGGNQAQHF. DNA of the CDR3: TGTGCCAGCAGTTTTAGGGTCCTTGGAGGTAATCAGGCCCAGCATTTT.

This sequence joins TRBV29-1 and TRBJ2-5; no clear D gene. The CDR3 runs 12 residues. Germline V gene lookup returns CDR1 SQVTM and CDR2 ANQGSEA. Trimming removed 8 bases from V and 4 bases from J, with 14 bases in between. The CDR3 is CSPHEVRETQYF. The CDR3 DNA reads as TGCAGCCCCCATGAGGTCCGAGAGACCCAGTACTTC. Full variable domain (rest looked up from reference TRBV29-1 and TRBJ2-5): SAVISQKPSRDICQRGTSLTIQCQVDSQVTMMFWYRQQPGQSLTLIATANQGSEATYESGFVIDKFPISRPNLTFSTLTVSNMSPEDSSIYLCSPHEVRETQYFGPGTRLLVL.

V is TRBV7-2 and J is TRBJ2-2, with D unclear. The V end lost 5 bases, the J end lost 5 bases, and 9 bases lay between the germline ends. CDR3 length equals 13 residues. Germline V CDR1 and CDR2: SGHTA, FQGNSA. CDR3 sequence (DNA): TGTGCCAGCAGCCCCCGAAAGACCGGGGAGCTGTTTTTT. Translation gives CASSPRKTGELFF.

This clonotype was detected only a few times. J is TRBJ2-1 and V is TRBV6-5, with 14 positions matching TRBD2. The length of the CDR3 is 19 residues. With V trimmed by 0 bases and J by 4 bases, 8 bases remained unmatched. CDR1 and CDR2 (germline): MNHEY, SVGAGI. CDR3 DNA: TGTGCCAGCAGTTACTCAAGGACTAGCGGGAGGTGGGTGTACAATGAGCAGTTCTTC. As protein: CASSYSRTSGRWVYNEQFF.

By share, this clonotype counts as medium-sized. The chain recombines TRBV6-6 with TRBJ2-7; unclear D gene. CDR3 length: 14 amino acids. The V and J ends lost 6 bases and 2 bases respectively, with 14 bases between them. CDR1 and CDR2 (germline): MNHNY, SVGAGI (reference sequence). The CDR3 region has the DNA TGTGCCAGCAGCCGCTCCGGGCTCCCCTACGAGCAGTACTTC. This gives the protein CASSRSGLPYEQYF.

The rearrangement links TRBV28 to TRBJ2-7; no clear D. The CDR3 spans 12 residues. Germline values: CDR1 MDHEN, CDR2 SYDVKM. V was pared by 8 bases and J by 4 bases, with 12 bases between. The CDR3 region is CASLGYRYEQYF. The CDR3 bases are TGTGCCAGCCTGGGGTATAGATACGAGCAGTACTTC.

About this clonotype itself: The junction and the germline gene differ at one end; a read error may be behind it. The CDR3: CASSSTDPGGNQSQHF. DNA for the CDR3: TGTGCCAGCAGCTCTACTGATCCGGGGGGCAATCAGTCCCAGCATTTT. The chain combines TRBV7-9 with TRBJ1-5, with TRBD1 as a possible D gene (6 bases). The length of the CDR3 is 16 residues. Germline loops: CDR1 SEHNR, CDR2 FQNEAQ (reference sequence).

A note on this clonotype: As the CDR3 is not closed by the conserved phenylalanine or tryptophan, this likely results from a read error. The V and J genes are TRBV14 and TRBJ1-2; D uncertain. Trimming pared 2 bases from V and 4 bases from J, leaving 11 bases between. CDR3 length: 14 residues. The V gene's germline CDR1 is SGHDN and CDR2 FVKESK. CDR3 coding DNA: TGTGCCAGCAGCCAATTGGGGATTGCCTATGGCTACACCTTA. Translated, it gives CASSQLGIAYGYTL.

This clonotype was seen more than once but under ten times. The chain employs TRBV27 and TRBJ2-5; unclear D gene. The V gene's germline CDR1 is MNHEY and CDR2 SMNVEV (reference sequence). The length of the CDR3 is 11 residues. Trimming pared 2 bases from V and 4 bases from J, leaving 2 bases between. The CDR3 DNA reads as TGTGCCAGCAGTTTAGGAGAGACCCAGTACTTC. Its translation: CASSLGETQYF.

This rearrangement joins TRBV4-2 to TRBJ2-3, with D tentatively TRBD2 (6 bases). V was trimmed by 6 bases and J by 0 bases, leaving 19 bases between them. The germline CDR1 and CDR2 sequences are LGHNA and YNFKEQ. The CDR3 sequence is 17 residues long. In nucleotides, the CDR3 is TGTGCCAGCAGTCCCGAAGGACCGGGGACTAGCACAGATACGCAGTATTTT. Translation: CASSPEGPGTSTDTQYF.

In this sample, this clonotype turned up once. The gene calls are TRBV4-3 and TRBJ2-1; D unresolved. Germline V gene data show CDR1 as LGHNA and CDR2 as YSLEER. This CDR3 comprises 15 residues. Trimming stripped 0 bases from V and 0 bases from J, with 6 bases between. The CDR3 bases are TGCGCCAGCAGCCAAGACGCACGCTCCTACAATGAGCAGTTCTTC. It encodes CASSQDARSYNEQFF.

The chain uses TRBV11-2 and TRBJ2-1; TRBD1 matches 7 bases. CDR1 SGHAT and CDR2 FQNNGV come from the germline V gene. The CDR3 has 15 residues. Unmatched junction bases numbered 9, after V lost 5 bases and J lost 5 bases. The DNA for the CDR3 is TGTGCCAGCAGCCGAGAGATGGGACAGAACAATGAGCAGTTCTTC. Translation gives CASSREMGQNNEQFF.

The chain joins TRBV9 to TRBJ2-1; TRBD2 aligns across 12 bases. The V gene end was trimmed by 4 bases and the J gene end by 8 bases; junction bases not matched to a gene: 10. The length of the CDR3 is 16 residues. The germline CDR1 and CDR2 sequences are SGDLS and YYNGEE. The CDR3 reads CASSPQASGGADEQFF. As DNA, the CDR3 is TGTGCCAGCAGCCCACAAGCTAGCGGGGGGGCCGATGAGCAGTTCTTC. Full variable domain (missing parts from reference TRBV9 and TRBJ2-1): DSGVTQTPKHLITATGQRVTLRCSPRSGDLSVYWYQQSLDQGLQFLIQYYNGEERAKGNILERFSAQQFPDLHSELNLSSLELGDSALYFCASSPQASGGADEQFFGPGTRLTVL.